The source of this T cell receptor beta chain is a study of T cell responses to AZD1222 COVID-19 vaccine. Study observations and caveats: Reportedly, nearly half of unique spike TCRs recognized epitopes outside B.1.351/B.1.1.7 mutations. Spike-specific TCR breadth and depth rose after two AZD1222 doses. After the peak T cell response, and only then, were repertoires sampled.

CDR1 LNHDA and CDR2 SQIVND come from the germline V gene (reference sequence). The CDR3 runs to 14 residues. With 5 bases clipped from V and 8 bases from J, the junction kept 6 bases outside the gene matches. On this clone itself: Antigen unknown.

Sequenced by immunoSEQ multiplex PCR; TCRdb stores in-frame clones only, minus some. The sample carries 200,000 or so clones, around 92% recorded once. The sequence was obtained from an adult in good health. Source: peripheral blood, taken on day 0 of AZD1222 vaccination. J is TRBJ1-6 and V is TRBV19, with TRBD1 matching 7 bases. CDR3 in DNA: TGTGCCAGTAGTGGACGAACAGGGGATTCACCCCTCCACTTT. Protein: CASSGRTGDSPLHF.